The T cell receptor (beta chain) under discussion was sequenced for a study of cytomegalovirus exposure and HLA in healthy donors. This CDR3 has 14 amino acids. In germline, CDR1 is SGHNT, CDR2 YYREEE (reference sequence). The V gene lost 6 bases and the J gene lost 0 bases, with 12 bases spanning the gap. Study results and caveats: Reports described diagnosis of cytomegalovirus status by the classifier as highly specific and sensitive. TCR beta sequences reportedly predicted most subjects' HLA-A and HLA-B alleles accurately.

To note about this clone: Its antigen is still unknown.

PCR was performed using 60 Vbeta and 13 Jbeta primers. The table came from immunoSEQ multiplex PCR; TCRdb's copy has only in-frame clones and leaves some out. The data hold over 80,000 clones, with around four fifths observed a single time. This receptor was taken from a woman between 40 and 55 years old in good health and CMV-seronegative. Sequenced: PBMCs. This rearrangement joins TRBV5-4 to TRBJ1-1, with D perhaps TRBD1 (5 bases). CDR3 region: CASTTTAMNTEAFF. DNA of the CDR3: TGTGCCAGCACCACGACAGCTATGAACACTGAAGCTTTCTTT.